These 12 T cell receptor beta chains came from one sample sequenced in a study of T cell responses to AZD1222 COVID-19 vaccine. The repertoire was sequenced with immunoSEQ multiplex PCR; TCRdb's copy has only in-frame clones and lacks some. In the table there are under 130,000 clones, roughly nine tenths of which are singletons. The sample was peripheral blood, taken 28 days after the second AZD1222 dose. The receptor source for this set is an adult who received the AZD1222 COVID-19 vaccine.

The rearrangement uses TRBV12-3 or TRBV12-4 and TRBJ2-7; D is ambiguous. V shed 1 base and J shed 6 bases, with 7 bases lying between them. The CDR3 has 12 amino acids. CDR3 sequence: CASSLDVSEQYF. The DNA of the CDR3 is TGTGCCAGCAGTTTAGACGTGAGCGAGCAGTACTTC.

The rearrangement joins TRBV6-2 or TRBV6-3 to TRBJ2-1, with TRBD2 matching over 9 bases. With V trimmed by 0 bases and J by 8 bases, 20 bases remained unmatched. The V gene's germline CDR1 is MNHEY and CDR2 SVGEGT. The CDR3 is 20 amino acids. The DNA for the CDR3 is TGTGCCAGCAGTTACTCGGGGTGGACTAGCGCTTCAATGAGGGGGGATGAGCAGTTCTTC. This translates into CASSYSGWTSASMRGDEQFF.

The genes are TRBV18 and TRBJ1-2; D not resolved. The germline V and J ends were trimmed by 3 bases and 6 bases, with 11 bases remaining between them. This CDR3 has 13 residues. Germline-derived CDR1 and CDR2 are KGHSH and LQKENI. CDR3 loop: CASSPASSDGYTF. CDR3 DNA: TGTGCCAGCTCACCGGCCTCGTCGGATGGCTACACCTTC.

The gene calls are TRBV6-5 and TRBJ2-3, with D possibly TRBD1 on 5 matching bases. The V gene's germline CDR1 is MNHEY and CDR2 SVGAGI. V lost 0 bases, J lost 1 base, and 8 bases lay in between. The CDR3 covers 15 residues. Written as DNA, the CDR3 is TGTGCCAGCAGTTACTCGGCAGGGCGCACAGATACGCAGTATTTT. This codes for CASSYSAGRTDTQYF.

This rearrangement joins TRBV6-1 to TRBJ2-4; 9 bases align to TRBD2. Germline CDR1 MNHNS, CDR2 SASEGT. Trimming removed 3 bases from V and 1 base from J; junction bases left unmatched: 13. The CDR3 length is 19 residues. CDR3 protein: CASSDLGLAPKRAKNIQYF. The CDR3 DNA reads TGTGCCAGCAGTGATCTCGGACTAGCGCCGAAGCGCGCCAAAAACATTCAGTACTTC.

This chain connects TRBV5-1 to TRBJ2-1; 15 bases line up with TRBD2. Per the germline V gene, CDR1 is SGHRS and CDR2 is YFSETQ. This CDR3 has 16 amino acids. J was trimmed by 6 bases and V by 4 bases; bases with no gene match: 5. CDR3 sequence: CASSRTSGRAGNEQFF. The CDR3 region has the DNA TGCGCCAGCAGCAGGACTAGCGGGAGGGCCGGCAATGAGCAGTTCTTC.

The CDR3 is CASSLGMLGNEQFF. DNA for the CDR3: TGTGCCAGCAGCTTGGGTATGTTAGGCAATGAGCAGTTCTTC. This rearrangement joins TRBV5-5 to TRBJ2-1; D unresolved. The germline V gene encodes CDR1 SGHKS and CDR2 YYEKEE (reference sequence). This CDR3 is 14 amino acids long. V was pared by 0 bases and J by 6 bases, with 10 bases between.

V is TRBV6-5 and J is TRBJ2-1; D is tentatively TRBD1 or TRBD2 (5 bases each). Germline assignment: CDR1 MNHEY and CDR2 SVGAGI. This CDR3 is built from 15 residues. V was cut by 6 bases and J by 7 bases, with 19 bases left in between. The CDR3 region is CASSQGPLPGNEQFF. CDR3 in DNA: TGTGCCAGCAGCCAGGGACCCCTCCCGGGTAATGAGCAGTTCTTC.

The table lists this clone with a few counts. The gene calls are TRBV28 and TRBJ2-6; the D is unclear. Trimming removed 6 bases from V and 0 bases from J, with 12 bases in between. The CDR3 extends over 16 amino acids. Per germline, CDR1 MDHEN and CDR2 SYDVKM. The CDR3 DNA follows: TGTGCCAGCAGGGGGAATCCGACCTCTGGGGCCAACGTCCTGACTTTC. It is translated as CASRGNPTSGANVLTF. Full variable domain (remainder filled in from reference TRBV28 and TRBJ2-6): DVKVTQSSRYLVKRTGEKVFLECVQDMDHENMFWYRQDPGLGLRLIYFSYDVKMKEKGDIPEGYSVSREKKERFSLILESASTNQTSMYLCASRGNPTSGANVLTFGAGSRLTVL.

The chain links TRBV5-1 to TRBJ2-3; 16 bases map to TRBD2. The CDR3 consists of 17 residues. The germline CDR1 and CDR2 sequences are SGHRS and YFSETQ. The J segment lost 2 bases and the V segment lost 4 bases, leaving 4 bases of the junction unmatched. This CDR3 reads CASSPGLAGGSTDTQYF. The CDR3 coding sequence is TGCGCCAGCAGCCCGGGACTAGCGGGAGGGTCCACAGATACGCAGTATTTT.

This clone was seen only once. The chain recombines TRBV19 with TRBJ2-2; TRBD1 aligns across 10 bases. CDR3 size: 15 residues. The V gene end was trimmed by 6 bases and the J gene end by 4 bases; junction bases not matched to a gene: 5. CDR1 and CDR2 from the germline V gene are LNHDA and SQIVND (reference sequence). The CDR3 coding sequence is TGTGCCAGTAGCCGGGACAGGGGAGTCACCGGGGAGCTGTTTTTT. It translates to CASSRDRGVTGELFF.

V usage is TRBV18 and J usage is TRBJ2-3; D possibly matches TRBD1 or TRBD2 (6 bases each). The CDR3 contains 15 residues. The ends were cut back, 4 bases at V and 1 base at J, with 12 bases in the middle. The germline V gene encodes CDR1 KGHSH and CDR2 LQKENI. CDR3 coding DNA: TGTGCCAGCTCACGGGCCGGGGGCGGCACAGATACGCAGTATTTT. Amino acids: CASSRAGGGTDTQYF. Looking up the rest from reference TRBV18 and TRBJ2-3 gives the full variable domain: NAGVMQNPRHLVRRRGQEARLRCSPMKGHSHVYWYRQLPEEGLKFMVYLQKENIIDESGMPKERFSAEFPKEGPSILRIQQVVRGDSAAYFCASSRAGGGTDTQYFGPGTRLTVL.